The 27 T cell receptor beta chains below were found in one sample sequenced in a study of cytomegalovirus exposure and HLA in healthy donors. Sequenced by immunoSEQ multiplex PCR; TCRdb stores in-frame clones only, minus some. The sample consists of some 98,000 clones, around nine tenths of them appearing once. The sample consisted of PBMCs. These TCRs come from a woman in her thirties in good health and CMV-seronegative.

The genes are TRBV10-3 and TRBJ2-2; 7 nucleotides line up with TRBD1. Germline CDR1 reads ENHRY; CDR2 reads SYGVKD. J was trimmed by 1 base and V by 8 bases; bases with no gene match: 4. CDR3 length: 14 residues. CDR3 nucleotides: TGTGCCATCCCTAGACAGGGGAACACCGGGGAGCTGTTTTTT. Protein product: CAIPRQGNTGELFF.

The chain links TRBV2 to TRBJ1-1; a possible D gene is TRBD1 (5 bases). The V and J ends lost 5 bases and 5 bases respectively, with 15 bases between them. CDR3 length equals 14 residues. Germline-derived CDR1 and CDR2 are SNHLY and FYNNEI. In DNA form, the CDR3 reads TGTGCCAGCAGTTTCACCAGGGATAGGACTGAAGCTTTCTTT. The encoded protein is CASSFTRDRTEAFF.

The chain carries TRBV4-2 and TRBJ2-2; 8 positions agree with TRBD2. This CDR3 is built from 17 residues. Germline values: CDR1 LGHNA, CDR2 YNFKEQ. J gave up 4 bases and V 2 bases, and 9 bases lay outside the gene matches. This CDR3 is CASSQSFGGAGTGELFF. Here the CDR3 DNA reads TGTGCCAGCAGCCAAAGTTTCGGGGGGGCGGGCACCGGGGAGCTGTTTTTT.

The chain joins TRBV11-3 to TRBJ1-4; D possibly corresponds to TRBD1 (5 bases). The CDR3 is made up of 16 amino acids. Trimming pared 2 bases from V and 0 bases from J, leaving 10 bases between. CDR1 and CDR2 (germline): SGHNT, YENEEA. CDR3 in amino acids: CASSLKGDATNEKLFF. CDR3 sequence (DNA): TGTGCCAGCAGCTTAAAAGGGGATGCAACTAATGAAAAACTGTTTTTT.

This sequence joins TRBV2 and TRBJ2-5, with D perhaps matching TRBD2 (5 bases). The CDR3 is 15 amino acids. The V gene's germline CDR1 is SNHLY and CDR2 FYNNEI. V lost 2 bases to trimming and J lost 1 base, with 11 bases between them. CDR3 residues: CASSEFLRGQETQYF. The CDR3 bases are TGTGCCAGCAGTGAATTTTTACGGGGCCAAGAGACCCAGTACTTC.

This clone came up once. The chain carries TRBV9 and TRBJ2-7; tentative D call: TRBD2 (7 bases). In germline, CDR1 is SGDLS, CDR2 YYNGEE. The CDR3 length is 14 residues. V shed 3 bases and J shed 0 bases, with 10 bases lying between them. Here the CDR3 reads CASSEGGSSYEQYF. The CDR3 DNA follows: TGTGCCAGCAGCGAGGGGGGGAGCTCCTACGAGCAGTACTTC. Looking up the rest from reference TRBV9 and TRBJ2-7 gives the full variable domain: DSGVTQTPKHLITATGQRVTLRCSPRSGDLSVYWYQQSLDQGLQFLIQYYNGEERAKGNILERFSAQQFPDLHSELNLSSLELGDSALYFCASSEGGSSYEQYFGPGTRLTVT.

V gene TRBV2 combines with J gene TRBJ1-5; maybe TRBD1 (6 bases). The CDR3 runs to 18 residues. The germline gives CDR1 SNHLY, CDR2 FYNNEI. The V and J ends lost 0 bases and 0 bases respectively, with 15 bases between them. The CDR3 region is CASSEARGGAVSNQPQHF. Written as DNA, the CDR3 is TGTGCCAGCAGTGAAGCCAGAGGGGGGGCAGTTAGCAATCAGCCCCAGCATTTT.

The DNA of the CDR3 is TGCGCCAGCAGCCAACCACAGGGATCGGGGGGCTACACCTTC. This encodes CASSQPQGSGGYTF. The chain has TRBV4-1 and TRBJ1-2, with a possible D match to TRBD1 (6 bases). Per germline, CDR1 MGHRA and CDR2 YSYEKL. The V and J ends lost 2 bases and 8 bases respectively, with 15 bases between them. The CDR3 is 14 amino acids.

The genes are TRBV11-3 and TRBJ2-7, with a tentative D call TRBD1 (5 bases). Germline lookup yields CDR1 SGHNT and CDR2 YENEEA. The CDR3 consists of 14 residues. Trimming took 5 bases from V and 3 from J, leaving 14 bases between them. The CDR3 is CASSIGAGNYEQYF. In DNA, the CDR3 is TGTGCCAGCAGCATTGGGGCAGGGAACTACGAGCAGTACTTC.

This clone was counted only a few times. The chain has TRBV5-4 and TRBJ1-2; D ambiguous. Trimming cost V 3 bases and J 8 bases, with 11 bases left between them. Germline values: CDR1 SGHNT, CDR2 YYREEE (reference sequence). The CDR3 is made up of 12 amino acids. As DNA, the CDR3 is TGTGCCAGCAGCTGGGCGTTGGCCGGCTACACCTTC. Translating gives CASSWALAGYTF.

CDR3 bases: TGTGCCAGCAGTTACGCCAGGGGAGAGTCCTACAATGAGCAGTTCTTC. This sequence encodes CASSYARGESYNEQFF. V and J are TRBV6-5 and TRBJ2-1, with a weak D call TRBD1 (6 bases). This CDR3 region has 16 residues. Trimming took off 2 bases at V and 1 base at J, with 12 bases between the two ends. CDR1 is MNHEY, CDR2 SVGAGI, per germline.

This clone was counted only a few times. The rearrangement links TRBV6-1 to TRBJ2-5; a weak D match, TRBD2 (5 bases). Germline CDR1 reads MNHNS; CDR2 reads SASEGT. Trimming took off 4 bases at V and 1 base at J, with 13 bases between the two ends. The CDR3 totals 15 residues. CDR3 amino acids: CASSVRRRPQETQYF. In DNA, the CDR3 is TGTGCCAGCAGTGTTAGGAGGAGGCCCCAAGAGACCCAGTACTTC.

The chain uses TRBV7-2 and TRBJ2-1, with D maybe TRBD2 (5 bases). Per germline, CDR1 SGHTA and CDR2 FQGNSA. The CDR3 consists of 15 residues. V was pared by 4 bases and J by 9 bases, with 19 bases between. As DNA, the CDR3 is TGTGCCAGCAGCTCCGTGGCGGGCTCTTTTAGTGAGCAGTTCTTC. It codes for CASSSVAGSFSEQFF. The whole variable domain, remainder taken from reference TRBV7-2 and TRBJ2-1, is GAGVSQSPSNKVTEKGKDVELRCDPISGHTALYWYRQSLGQGLEFLIYFQGNSAPDKSGLPSDRFSAERTGGSVSTLTIQRTQQEDSAVYLCASSSVAGSFSEQFFGPGTRLTVL.

The J gene is TRBJ2-6, the V gene TRBV5-1; no reliable D call. CDR3 length equals 15 residues. The germline gives CDR1 SGHRS, CDR2 YFSETQ. With 4 bases removed from V and 1 base from J, the gap between germline ends came to 9 bases. CDR3 loop: CASSPRSSGANVLTF. CDR3 sequence (DNA): TGCGCCAGCAGCCCACGGTCTTCTGGGGCCAACGTCCTGACTTTC.

The chain has TRBV2 and TRBJ1-1; no firm D call. Trimming removed 3 bases at V and 1 base at J, with 18 bases between. The CDR3 consists of 17 residues. Germline V lookup: CDR1 SNHLY, CDR2 FYNNEI. The CDR3 DNA follows: TGTGCCAGCAGTGATCGATCATCCTCTACTACGAACACTGAAGCTTTCTTT. Translated: CASSDRSSSTTNTEAFF.

The chain recombines TRBV5-1 with TRBJ2-7, with 10 nucleotides matching TRBD1. Unmatched junction bases numbered 8, after V lost 4 bases and J lost 7 bases. Germline values: CDR1 SGHRS, CDR2 YFSETQ. This CDR3 comprises 14 residues. CDR3 in amino acids: CASSTRQGAREQYF. CDR3 in DNA: TGCGCCAGCAGCACCCGACAGGGGGCGCGGGAGCAGTACTTC.

This clone was detected a few times. CDR3 sequence reads: CSVEDWVAGSEKLFF. CDR3 sequence (DNA): TGCAGCGTTGAAGATTGGGTGGCGGGAAGCGAAAAACTGTTTTTT. The gene calls are TRBV29-1 and TRBJ1-4, with D uncertain. The CDR3 extends over 15 amino acids. Per germline, CDR1 SQVTM and CDR2 ANQGSEA. Trimming stripped 0 bases from V and 8 bases from J, with 16 bases between.

J is TRBJ1-1 and V is TRBV11-2, with a tentative D call TRBD1 (6 bases). The CDR3 has 13 amino acids. Germline V gene lookup returns CDR1 SGHAT and CDR2 FQNNGV. The V gene lost 10 bases and the J gene lost 3 bases, with 15 bases spanning the gap. The CDR3 bases are TGTGCCACCACAGGGTATAATCACACTGAAGCTTTCTTT. Translated, it gives CATTGYNHTEAFF.

The chain couples TRBV5-1 to TRBJ1-1, with TRBD1 matching 8 bases. Germline CDR1 and CDR2: SGHRS and YFSETQ. The CDR3 runs to 14 residues. The junction had 7 bases not matched to a gene; V was cut back by 5 bases and J by 4 bases. CDR3 protein: CASRPGQGGTEAFF. The CDR3 DNA reads TGCGCCAGCAGGCCCGGACAGGGTGGCACTGAAGCTTTCTTT.

The chain carries TRBV19 and TRBJ1-5; D unresolved. The CDR3 runs to 14 residues. Germline CDR1 is LNHDA and CDR2 is SQIVND (reference sequence). The V gene lost 5 bases and the J gene lost 4 bases, with 12 bases spanning the gap. The CDR3 DNA reads TGTGCCAGTAGTGGCCCGACCGGGAATCAGCCCCAGCATTTT. It yields the protein CASSGPTGNQPQHF.

The genes are TRBV9 and TRBJ2-2; D not resolved. Looked up from germline, CDR1 is SGDLS and CDR2 is YYNGEE. The CDR3 extends over 14 amino acids. Trimming left V 0 bases short and J 7 bases short, with 10 bases between. The CDR3 is CASSVGHPIGELFF. DNA of the CDR3: TGTGCCAGCAGCGTAGGACATCCGATCGGGGAGCTGTTTTTT. Looking up the rest from reference TRBV9 and TRBJ2-2 gives the full variable domain: DSGVTQTPKHLITATGQRVTLRCSPRSGDLSVYWYQQSLDQGLQFLIQYYNGEERAKGNILERFSAQQFPDLHSELNLSSLELGDSALYFCASSVGHPIGELFFGEGSRLTVL.

The chain recombines TRBV5-1 with TRBJ2-3; 7 bases fit TRBD2. With V trimmed by 0 bases and J by 4 bases, 8 bases remained unmatched. The CDR3 covers 16 residues. The V gene's germline CDR1 is SGHRS and CDR2 YFSETQ. The DNA of the CDR3 is TGCGCCAGCAGCTTGGGTTTGGGCGGGAGTGCAGATACGCAGTATTTT. Translation gives CASSLGLGGSADTQYF.

In this sample, this clone turned up once. The chain couples TRBV6-6 to TRBJ2-5; the D gene is possibly TRBD2 (5 bases). Trimming took 8 bases from V and 4 from J, leaving 20 bases between them. CDR1 and CDR2 from the germline V gene are MNHNY and SVGAGI (reference sequence). The CDR3 length is 15 residues. For the CDR3, the DNA is TGTGCCAGCCTCTACTACCCGATGGCGGGAGAGACCCAGTACTTC. Protein: CASLYYPMAGETQYF.

The chain has TRBV19 and TRBJ1-5; D is unresolved. V was shortened by 5 bases and J by 5 bases, with 10 bases between the two germline ends. The CDR3 sequence is 13 residues long. Germline values: CDR1 LNHDA, CDR2 SQIVND (reference sequence). CDR3 nucleotides: TGTGCCAGTAGTGGGCAAGCTTATCAGCCCCAGCATTTT. It is translated as CASSGQAYQPQHF.

The chain employs TRBV7-2 and TRBJ2-7; 9 bases match TRBD1. The V gene end was trimmed by 3 bases and the J gene end by 9 bases; junction bases not matched to a gene: 21. Looked up from germline, CDR1 is SGHTA and CDR2 is FQGNSA. The CDR3 has 18 amino acids. CDR3 residues: CASSFPGTGTGRGMGQYF. DNA of the CDR3: TGTGCCAGCAGCTTCCCCGGGACAGGGACCGGGAGAGGAATGGGGCAGTACTTC. Together with reference TRBV7-2 and TRBJ2-7, the CDR3 gives the full variable domain: GAGVSQSPSNKVTEKGKDVELRCDPISGHTALYWYRQSLGQGLEFLIYFQGNSAPDKSGLPSDRFSAERTGGSVSTLTIQRTQQEDSAVYLCASSFPGTGTGRGMGQYFGPGTRLTVT.

The chain uses TRBV7-3 and TRBJ2-4, with D perhaps matching TRBD2 (6 bases). In germline, CDR1 is SGHTA, CDR2 FQGTGA. Between the trimmed V and J ends, which lost 5 bases and 2 bases, there was a span of 16 bases. There are 16 residues in the CDR3. The CDR3 region is CASSQKAGGTKNIQYF. The DNA of the CDR3 is TGTGCCAGCAGCCAAAAGGCTGGGGGGACCAAAAACATTCAGTACTTC.

The genes are TRBV2 and TRBJ1-4; the D gene is possibly TRBD1 (6 bases). With 4 bases removed from V and 8 bases from J, the gap between germline ends came to 29 bases. The CDR3 runs to 19 residues. Germline V lookup: CDR1 SNHLY, CDR2 FYNNEI. The CDR3 sequence: CASSVSSRGGQAPREKLFF. The DNA of the CDR3 is TGTGCCAGCAGTGTATCCTCGAGGGGGGGCCAGGCTCCTAGAGAAAAACTGTTTTTT.